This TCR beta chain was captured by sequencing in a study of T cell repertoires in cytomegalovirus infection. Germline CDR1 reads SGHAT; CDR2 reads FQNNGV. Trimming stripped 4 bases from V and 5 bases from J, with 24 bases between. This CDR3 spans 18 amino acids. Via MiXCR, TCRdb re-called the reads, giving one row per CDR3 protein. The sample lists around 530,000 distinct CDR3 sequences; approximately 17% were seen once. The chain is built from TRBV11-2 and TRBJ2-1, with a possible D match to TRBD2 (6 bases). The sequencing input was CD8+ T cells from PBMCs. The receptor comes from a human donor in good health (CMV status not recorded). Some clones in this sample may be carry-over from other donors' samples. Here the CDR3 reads CASSWLGEEVGAHNEQFF. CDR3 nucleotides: TGTGCCAGCAGCTGGCTAGGGGAGGAAGTAGGGGCACACAATGAGCAGTTCTTC.